One sample yielded the 14 T cell receptor beta chains listed below, sequenced in a study of blood T cells in healthy people across ages. For the second PCR, which ran for roughly 6 to 11 cycles, a sample-barcoded 5' primer and a J-beta primer mix were used. MiXCR was run by TCRdb on the 5' RACE reads, yielding one entry per CDR3 protein. The sample holds about 1,600,000 distinct CDR3 sequences, 42% seen once. The sequencing input was blood. These receptors all come from a woman younger than 30 in good health.

The chain carries TRBV11-3 and TRBJ2-1; perhaps D is TRBD1 or TRBD2 (5 bases each). Deletions cut 0 bases from V and 5 bases from J, with 14 bases between. The CDR3 is 16 amino acids. Germline V CDR1 and CDR2: SGHNT, YENEEA. CDR3 loop: CASSLEGTDTNNEQFF. Here the CDR3 DNA reads TGTGCCAGCAGCTTAGAGGGGACCGATACTAACAATGAGCAGTTCTTC.

The chain employs TRBV2 and TRBJ1-3, with TRBD1 matching 7 bases. This CDR3 is 15 amino acids long. The V segment lost 3 bases and the J segment 2 bases; nucleotides outside the gene matches: 4. Germline V gives CDR1 SNHLY, CDR2 FYNNEI. CDR3 DNA: TGTGCCAGCAGTGAGTGGCAGGGGGCTGGAAACACCATATATTTT. Protein product: CASSEWQGAGNTIYF.

Only a few counts were recorded for this clonotype. The chain links TRBV28 to TRBJ2-7; TRBD1 matches 9 bases. In germline, CDR1 is MDHEN, CDR2 SYDVKM. The CDR3 runs 15 residues. The V and J ends lost 1 base and 5 bases, in that order; junction bases with no gene match: 6. The CDR3 sequence: CASSLSRDRVHEQYF. The CDR3 coding sequence is TGTGCCAGCAGTTTATCCCGGGACAGGGTCCACGAGCAGTACTTC.

The V and J genes are TRBV11-2 and TRBJ2-7; D is perhaps TRBD2 (6 bases). This CDR3 has 15 amino acids. CDR1 SGHAT and CDR2 FQNNGV come from the germline V gene. Trimming stripped 1 base from V and 1 base from J, with 11 bases between. Here the CDR3 reads CASSLGPEGSYEQYF. CDR3 coding DNA: TGTGCCAGCAGCTTAGGACCGGAGGGGTCCTACGAGCAGTACTTC.

The genes are TRBV12-3 or TRBV12-4 and TRBJ1-2; tentatively, D is TRBD1 (5 bases). Between the trimmed V and J ends, which lost 5 bases and 4 bases, there was a span of 11 bases. This CDR3 is built from 13 residues. The DNA for the CDR3 is TGTGCCAGCAGTGACAGAAATCTCTATGGCTACACCTTC. Amino acids: CASSDRNLYGYTF.

This clonotype has only a few counts. V usage is TRBV2 and J usage is TRBJ2-5, with TRBD2 identical over 8 bases. Germline V CDR1 and CDR2: SNHLY, FYNNEI. With 6 bases clipped from V and 11 bases from J, the junction kept 20 bases outside the gene matches. This CDR3 has 16 residues. CDR3 amino acids: CASRGGASGPYNEQYF. The DNA for the CDR3 is TGTGCCAGCAGGGGTGGGGCTAGCGGGCCCTACAATGAGCAGTACTTC.

This clonotype was recorded a few times. The rearrangement uses TRBV12-3 or TRBV12-4 and TRBJ2-7; D ambiguous. V gave up 4 bases and J gave up 4 bases, with 14 bases separating them. There are 14 residues in the CDR3. CDR3 sequence: CASSSPRHGYEQYF. CDR3 DNA: TGTGCCAGCAGTTCTCCCCGACATGGATACGAGCAGTACTTC.

This clonotype was detected only a few times. The chain carries TRBV10-3 and TRBJ2-5, with 10 nucleotides matching TRBD2. With 8 bases clipped from V and 2 bases from J, the junction kept 8 bases outside the gene matches. There are 15 residues in the CDR3. The germline gives CDR1 ENHRY, CDR2 SYGVKD. Written as DNA, the CDR3 is TGTGCCATCGGGGAGAGCGGGAGGGTTCAAGAGACCCAGTACTTC. This translates into CAIGESGRVQETQYF.

The gene calls are TRBV29-1 and TRBJ2-1, with D perhaps matching TRBD1 or TRBD2 (5 bases each). The V gene lost 3 bases and the J gene lost 8 bases, with 14 bases spanning the gap. The V gene's germline CDR1 is SQVTM and CDR2 ANQGSEA. This CDR3 contains 13 residues. The CDR3 region has the DNA TGCAGCGTTGAGACAGCGGATTTTTATGAGCAGTTCTTC. Translation: CSVETADFYEQFF.

The chain carries TRBV20-1 and TRBJ2-1; a possible D gene is TRBD2 (6 bases). CDR1 and CDR2 from the germline V gene are DFQATT and SNEGSKA (reference sequence). Trimming took 1 base from V and 1 from J, leaving 20 bases between them. The CDR3 length is 18 residues. The CDR3 region has the DNA TGCAGTGCTAGAGGGCTCGGGGAACGAGCGGGTTCCTACAATGAGCAGTTCTTC. This translates into CSARGLGERAGSYNEQFF.

The genes are TRBV5-5 and TRBJ1-5; D is unclear. The V and J ends lost 2 bases and 0 bases respectively, with 12 bases between them. Germline V gives CDR1 SGHKS, CDR2 YYEKEE (reference sequence). The CDR3 is 16 amino acids. In DNA, the CDR3 is TGTGCCAGCAGCTTTAATGGGCTCAATAGCAATCAGCCCCAGCATTTT. This encodes CASSFNGLNSNQPQHF.

V is TRBV3-1 and J is TRBJ2-1, with a possible D match to TRBD2 (6 bases). This CDR3 is built from 16 residues. Germline V gene lookup returns CDR1 LGHDT and CDR2 YNNKEL (reference sequence). Trimming removed 3 bases at V and 0 bases at J, with 12 bases between. CDR3 amino acids: CASSHARGSSYNEQFF. CDR3 bases: TGTGCCAGCAGCCACGCCCGGGGGAGCTCCTACAATGAGCAGTTCTTC.

This clonotype was recorded many times. The chain carries TRBV10-3 and TRBJ2-6; D remains ambiguous. From germline, CDR1 is ENHRY and CDR2 SYGVKD. V lost 6 bases, J lost 4 bases, and 13 bases lay in between. The CDR3 covers 15 residues. The CDR3 reads CAISDSPGGANVLTF. DNA of the CDR3: TGTGCCATCAGCGATAGTCCAGGAGGGGCCAACGTCCTGACTTTC.

J is TRBJ2-3 and V is TRBV20-1; TRBD2 matches at 7 bases. The CDR3 is made up of 13 amino acids. The germline V gene has CDR1 DFQATT and CDR2 SNEGSKA (reference sequence). V dropped 6 bases and J dropped 6; count of bases not matched to a gene: 9. The CDR3 bases are TGCAGTGCAGTCAGGGACTATTGGGATACGCAGTATTTT. This translates into CSAVRDYWDTQYF.